The 17 T cell receptor beta chains presented below share a single source sample, sequenced in a study of shared clonotypes between healthy human individuals. Assay used: immunoSEQ multiplex PCR; TCRdb lists only in-frame clones, some missing. This sample has 550,000 to 800,000 clones, with 80% to 95% found just once. The sequenced material came from memory CD8+ T cells from PBMCs. Subset specified: CD45RO+ cells pooled with CCR7-negative TemRA cells. The source is a man aged 18 to 35 in good health. Some clones in this sample may be carry-over from other donors' samples.

The V and J genes are TRBV4-3 and TRBJ2-1; 7 bases are a match to TRBD2. The CDR3 has 15 amino acids. Germline CDR1 LGHNA, CDR2 YSLEER. The junction had 5 bases not matched to a gene; V was cut back by 1 base and J by 5 bases. The CDR3 is CASSQGGRSHNEQFF. The DNA for the CDR3 is TGCGCCAGCAGCCAAGGCGGGAGATCGCACAATGAGCAGTTCTTC.

In its sample, this clone was seen a few times. The chain is built from TRBV4-1 and TRBJ2-5; D is ambiguous. The tail of the sequence fits TRBJ2-7 better, so the J call may be wrong. The CDR3 spans 13 residues. Germline lookup yields CDR1 MGHRA and CDR2 YSYEKL. In nucleotides, the CDR3 is TGCGCCAGCAGCCAAGGGGTCTCCTACGAGCAGTACTTC. This translates into CASSQGVSYEQYF.

This clone appeared once. The chain has TRBV6-1 and TRBJ2-7; perhaps TRBD2 as D (7 bases). The CDR3 runs 18 residues. CDR1 is MNHNS and CDR2 is SASEGT in the germline V gene. V gave up 4 bases and J gave up 5 bases, with 27 bases separating them. CDR3 DNA sequence: TGTGCCAGCAGTGCGAGAGGGGGGGCCCATTGGGAGGGTGACGAGCAGTACTTC. As protein: CASSARGGAHWEGDEQYF.

A note on this clone: It may be a read error: a sequence one base away is much more abundant. The V call is TRBV11-3, the J call TRBJ2-2, with D hard to call. V was trimmed by 2 bases and J by 6 bases, leaving 1 base between them. The CDR3 is 11 amino acids. Germline V gene data show CDR1 as SGHNT and CDR2 as YENEEA. The CDR3 loop is CASSLPGELFF. The CDR3, as DNA: TGTGCCAGCAGCTTACCCGGGGAGCTGTTTTTT.

The chain couples TRBV25-1 to TRBJ2-7; D gene ambiguous. Germline CDR1 is MGHDK and CDR2 is SYGVNS. The CDR3 consists of 13 residues. V was shortened by 1 base and J by 9 bases, with 13 bases between the two germline ends. CDR3 sequence: CASSESPVMGQYF. CDR3 DNA sequence: TGTGCCAGCAGTGAATCTCCAGTAATGGGGCAGTACTTC.

V usage is TRBV21-1 and J usage is TRBJ2-3; TRBD1 is the table's D call, not checked against the DNA. TRBV21-1 constitutes a pseudogene. This CDR3 has 15 residues. The CDR3 region has the DNA TGTGCCAGCATTTCGGACAGGAATAGCACAGATACGCAGTATTTT. As protein: CASISDRNSTDTQYF.

V gene TRBV28 combines with J gene TRBJ1-2, with D tentatively TRBD1 (5 bases). The CDR3 totals 16 residues. Germline assignment: CDR1 MDHEN and CDR2 SYDVKM. The V and J ends lost 2 bases and 1 base respectively, with 14 bases between them. The CDR3 spells CASSLTLGGFNYGYTF. The CDR3 DNA is TGTGCCAGCAGTTTAACGTTGGGGGGATTTAACTATGGCTACACCTTC.

This rearrangement joins TRBV6-6 to TRBJ1-5; 9 bases are a match to TRBD1. The CDR3 sequence is 16 residues long. J lost 7 bases, V lost 6 bases, and 13 bases had no gene match. CDR1 is MNHNY, CDR2 SVGAGI, per germline (reference sequence). CDR3: CASSPIRDRVKQPQHF. The CDR3 nucleotides are TGTGCCAGCAGCCCAATCCGGGACAGGGTGAAACAGCCCCAGCATTTT.

CDR3 sequence reads: CSVRAQNGGQYF. CDR3 nucleotides: TGCAGCGTGAGGGCCCAAAACGGAGGGCAGTACTTC. The chain joins TRBV29-1 to TRBJ2-7; TRBD2 is a possible D gene (5 bases). Germline V lookup: CDR1 SQVTM, CDR2 ANQGSEA. Trimming cost V 6 bases and J 9 bases, with 18 bases left between them. The CDR3 covers 12 residues.

The V and J genes are TRBV10-3 and TRBJ2-5; no clear D gene. The J call could be wrong; TRBJ2-7 is a better fit for the DNA end. Germline V gives CDR1 ENHRY, CDR2 SYGVKD. The CDR3 runs 14 residues. The CDR3 here is CAISERLVTYEQYF. CDR3 nucleotide sequence: TGTGCCATCAGTGAGAGGCTAGTAACCTACGAGCAGTACTTC.

The V call is TRBV7-9, the J call TRBJ2-7; 8 bases align to TRBD2. CDR3 size: 16 residues. In germline, CDR1 is SEHNR, CDR2 FQNEAQ (reference sequence). V trimming: 1 base; J trimming: 3 bases; junction bases outside the gene matches: 8. CDR3 sequence (DNA): TGTGCCAGCAGCTTAGGGCCGGGGGGGACTAACTACGAGCAGTACTTC. Protein product: CASSLGPGGTNYEQYF.

The rearrangement joins TRBV10-3 to TRBJ1-5, with a possible D match to TRBD1 (5 bases). Between the trimmed V and J ends, which lost 0 bases and 4 bases, there was a span of 13 bases. The CDR3 runs 16 residues. Germline values: CDR1 ENHRY, CDR2 SYGVKD. In nucleotides, the CDR3 is TGTGCCATCAGTGAGTCGGGTGGGGGGATGAATCAGCCCCAGCATTTT. It is translated as CAISESGGGMNQPQHF.

The chain combines TRBV7-9 with TRBJ2-7; D gene unclear. This CDR3 comprises 12 residues. V lost 6 bases, J lost 6 bases, and 12 bases lay in between. Germline assignment: CDR1 SEHNR and CDR2 FQNEAQ (reference sequence). This chain's CDR3 is CASSHDWGEQYF. The CDR3 nucleotides are TGTGCCAGCAGTCATGATTGGGGCGAGCAGTACTTC.

CDR3 coding DNA: TGTGCCAGCAGCTTAGGGACAGGGAATTTAGATACGCAGTATTTT. It is translated as CASSLGTGNLDTQYF. The V call is TRBV7-9, the J call TRBJ2-3; 8 bases agree with TRBD1. With V trimmed by 1 base and J by 5 bases, 5 bases remained unmatched. The CDR3 covers 15 residues. The germline V gene encodes CDR1 SEHNR and CDR2 FQNEAQ (reference sequence).

V usage is TRBV11-1 and J usage is TRBJ2-7, with no clear D. The CDR3 has 16 residues. Germline assignment: CDR1 SGHAT and CDR2 FQDESV (reference sequence). V dropped 6 bases and J dropped 0 bases, with 18 bases sitting between them. The DNA for the CDR3 is TGTGCCAGCAGTCCACTAAACGGGCTTAGCTCCTACGAGCAGTACTTC. It codes for CASSPLNGLSSYEQYF. The full variable domain, with the rest looked up from reference TRBV11-1 and TRBJ2-7, is EAEVAQSPRYKITEKSQAVAFWCDPISGHATLYWYRQILGQGPELLVQFQDESVVDDSQLPKDRFSAERLKGVDSTLKIQPAELGDSAMYLCASSPLNGLSSYEQYFGPGTRLTVT.

The chain recombines TRBV2 with TRBJ2-3; D could derive from TRBD1 or TRBD2 (5 bases each). The germline V gene encodes CDR1 SNHLY and CDR2 FYNNEI. V lost 6 bases and J 3 bases, leaving 16 bases between the germline ends. CDR3 length equals 15 residues. The CDR3 nucleotides are TGTGCCAGCAGGGGCCGGGACGGCCGTACAGATACGCAGTATTTT. This sequence encodes CASRGRDGRTDTQYF.

A few counts support this clone. The chain joins TRBV6-1 to TRBJ1-2, with D possibly TRBD1 on 6 matching bases. The CDR3 length is 15 residues. From germline, CDR1 is MNHNS and CDR2 SASEGT. The V end was cut by 2 bases, the J end by 4 bases, with 14 bases between. The CDR3 reads CASSESLDRIYGYTF. DNA of the CDR3: TGTGCCAGCAGTGAATCCTTGGACAGAATCTATGGCTACACCTTC.